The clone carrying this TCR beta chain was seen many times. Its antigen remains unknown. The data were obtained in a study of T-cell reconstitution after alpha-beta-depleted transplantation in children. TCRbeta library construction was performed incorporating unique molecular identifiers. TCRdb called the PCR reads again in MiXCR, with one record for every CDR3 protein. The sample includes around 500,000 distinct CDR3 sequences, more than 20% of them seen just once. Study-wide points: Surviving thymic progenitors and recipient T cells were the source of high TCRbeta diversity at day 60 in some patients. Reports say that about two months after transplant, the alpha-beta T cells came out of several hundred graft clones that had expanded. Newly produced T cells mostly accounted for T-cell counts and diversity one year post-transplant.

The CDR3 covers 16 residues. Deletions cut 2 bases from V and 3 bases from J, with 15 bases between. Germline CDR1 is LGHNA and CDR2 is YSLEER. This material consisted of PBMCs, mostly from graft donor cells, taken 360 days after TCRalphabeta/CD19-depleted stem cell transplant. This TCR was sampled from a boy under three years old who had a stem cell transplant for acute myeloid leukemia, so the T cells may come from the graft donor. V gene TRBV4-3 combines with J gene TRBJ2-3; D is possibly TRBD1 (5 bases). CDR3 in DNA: TGCGCCAGCAGCCAATGGGCGGACAAGTGGACAGATACGCAGTATTTT. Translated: CASSQWADKWTDTQYF.